One sample yielded the 28 T cell receptor beta chains listed below, sequenced in a study of shared clonotypes between healthy human individuals. The repertoire was sequenced with immunoSEQ multiplex PCR; TCRdb's copy has only in-frame clones and lacks some. There are more than 2 million clones in the sample; roughly 95% occur only once, and about 0.13% lies in the top ten. Material for sequencing was naive CD4+ T cells sorted from blood. Noted subset: CD45RA+ positively selected. These receptors came from a man between 18 and 35 years old in good health.

The chain employs TRBV30 and TRBJ1-1; D gene uncertain. Germline V gives CDR1 GTSNPN, CDR2 SVGIG (reference sequence). This CDR3 comprises 13 residues. V lost 2 bases, J lost 5 bases, and 12 bases lay in between. The chain's CDR3 is CAWSWWAGTEAFF. The CDR3 nucleotides read TGTGCCTGGAGTTGGTGGGCGGGAACTGAAGCTTTCTTT.

This sequence joins TRBV6-1 and TRBJ1-1, with 9 bases matching TRBD1. Trimming removed 7 bases from V and 1 base from J; junction bases left unmatched: 4. CDR1 is MNHNS and CDR2 is SASEGT in the germline V gene. The CDR3 totals 14 residues. The CDR3 loop is CASTPQGANTEAFF. CDR3 nucleotides: TGTGCCAGCACTCCACAGGGGGCGAACACTGAAGCTTTCTTT.

This chain joins TRBV6-1 and TRBJ2-3, with unresolved D. The CDR3 has 13 amino acids. CDR1 and CDR2 (germline): MNHNS, SASEGT. Trimming left V 7 bases short and J 2 bases short, with 10 bases between. The CDR3 DNA sequence: TGTGCCAGCAAAAGTGACCTCACAGATACGCAGTATTTT. It is translated as CASKSDLTDTQYF.

This clone was observed once. The CDR3 DNA reads TGTGCCAGCAGTGGCCCAGGACAACTCTACGAGCAGTACTTC. Protein sequence: CASSGPGQLYEQYF. The chain has TRBV2 and TRBJ2-7, with D possibly TRBD1 on 5 matching bases. Per the germline V gene, CDR1 is SNHLY and CDR2 is FYNNEI. Trimming removed 4 bases from V and 3 bases from J, with 13 bases in between. This CDR3 is 14 amino acids long.

CDR3 sequence reads: CASSPRGDNEQFF. The CDR3 coding sequence is TGTGCCAGCAGCCCCAGGGGGGACAATGAGCAGTTCTTC. The chain couples TRBV11-2 to TRBJ2-1, with TRBD1 as a possible D gene (7 bases). The CDR3 length is 13 residues. CDR1 and CDR2 (germline): SGHAT, FQNNGV. Trimming shortened V by 5 bases and J by 5 bases, and 10 bases separated the two germline ends.

The V and J genes are TRBV29-1 and TRBJ1-1, with 7 nucleotides matching TRBD1. This CDR3 has 14 residues. Germline V lookup: CDR1 SQVTM, CDR2 ANQGSEA. V was clipped by 4 bases and J by 0 bases; unmatched bases: 5. In nucleotides, the CDR3 is TGCAGCGTTGGCGACAGGGTAATGAACACTGAAGCTTTCTTT. Translation: CSVGDRVMNTEAFF.

The J gene is TRBJ1-4, the V gene TRBV29-1, with 8 bases matching TRBD1. The germline V gene has CDR1 SQVTM and CDR2 ANQGSEA. After removal of 3 bases from V and 8 bases from J, the junction contained 8 bases not matched to a gene. The length of the CDR3 is 14 residues. As DNA, the CDR3 is TGCAGCGTTGAGAGGACAGGGATACCGGAAAAACTGTTTTTT. It specifies CSVERTGIPEKLFF. Based on the CDR3 plus reference TRBV29-1 and TRBJ1-4, the full variable domain is SAVISQKPSRDICQRGTSLTIQCQVDSQVTMMFWYRQQPGQSLTLIATANQGSEATYESGFVIDKFPISRPNLTFSTLTVSNMSPEDSSIYLCSVERTGIPEKLFFGSGTQLSVL.

Comments on this clone: This CDR3 is also generated by other DNA sequences in the sample. The CDR3 DNA sequence: TGTGCCAGCAGCTTGGCATTAGCGGGGGGCCAAGAGACCCAGTACTTC. Amino acids: CASSLALAGGQETQYF. The V and J genes are TRBV5-4 and TRBJ2-5; 10 bases are a match to TRBD2. The CDR3 totals 16 residues. J gave up 1 base and V 0 bases, and 3 bases lay outside the gene matches. From germline, CDR1 is SGHNT and CDR2 YYREEE (reference sequence).

The rearrangement links TRBV13 to TRBJ2-3, with D tentatively TRBD1 or TRBD2 (5 bases each). Germline CDR1 reads PRHDT; CDR2 reads FYEKMQ (reference sequence). V dropped 0 bases and J dropped 4 bases, with 14 bases sitting between them. This CDR3 spans 16 amino acids. CDR3 region: CASSLGPFGTADTQYF. As DNA, the CDR3 is TGTGCCAGCAGCTTAGGCCCTTTCGGGACGGCAGATACGCAGTATTTT.

The rearrangement joins TRBV7-2 to TRBJ2-2, with D hard to call. Germline V gene sequence: CDR1 SGHTA, CDR2 FQGNSA. V gave up 5 bases and J gave up 5 bases, with 15 bases separating them. The CDR3 spans 15 residues. The DNA of the CDR3 is TGTGCCAGCAGCCAGGACCCAGGAAGAACCGGGGAGCTGTTTTTT. This encodes CASSQDPGRTGELFF.

The J gene is TRBJ2-3, the V gene TRBV19, with D possibly matching TRBD2 (6 bases). Between the trimmed V and J ends, which lost 5 bases and 4 bases, there was a span of 19 bases. The CDR3 is 16 amino acids. The germline V gene has CDR1 LNHDA and CDR2 SQIVND (reference sequence). The CDR3 here is CASSLLAVGASDTQYF. DNA of the CDR3: TGTGCCAGTAGTCTATTAGCGGTCGGGGCCTCAGATACGCAGTATTTT.

This chain links TRBV5-4 with TRBJ2-2, with D possibly called TRBD1 or TRBD2 (5 bases each). The CDR3 is 14 amino acids. Trimming pared 9 bases from V and 0 bases from J, leaving 12 bases between. Germline V gene lookup returns CDR1 SGHNT and CDR2 YYREEE (reference sequence). The CDR3 sequence: CATKGTANTGELFF. Here the CDR3 DNA reads TGTGCCACCAAAGGGACCGCGAACACCGGGGAGCTGTTTTTT.

The rearrangement uses TRBV9 and TRBJ2-3; 9 bases line up with TRBD2. This CDR3 spans 16 amino acids. After removal of 4 bases from V and 1 base from J, the junction contained 7 bases not matched to a gene. Germline CDR1 is SGDLS and CDR2 is YYNGEE. The CDR3 region has the DNA TGTGCCAGCAGCTTGTTAGCGGGGGTGGGCACAGATACGCAGTATTTT. Its translation: CASSLLAGVGTDTQYF.

The genes are TRBV6-5 and TRBJ2-7; TRBD1 agrees at 8 bases. CDR3 length: 16 residues. Germline-derived CDR1 and CDR2 are MNHEY and SVGAGI. The junction had 9 bases not matched to a gene; V was cut back by 0 bases and J by 5 bases. In DNA, the CDR3 is TGTGCCAGCAGTTACTCGTGGCGACAGGGGCAGAACGAGCAGTACTTC. Residues: CASSYSWRQGQNEQYF.

The gene calls are TRBV18 and TRBJ1-2, with D unresolved. This CDR3 spans 14 amino acids. V gave up 0 bases and J gave up 1 base, with 6 bases separating them. Germline V lookup: CDR1 KGHSH, CDR2 LQKENI. The CDR3 here is CASSPPKGNYGYTF. CDR3 DNA: TGTGCCAGCTCACCACCGAAGGGTAACTATGGCTACACCTTC.

This clone was detected once. The V call is TRBV5-8, the J call TRBJ2-7; D possibly matches TRBD1 or TRBD2 (5 bases each). Per the germline V gene, CDR1 is SGHTS and CDR2 is YDEGEE. The germline V and J ends were trimmed by 5 bases and 2 bases, with 17 bases remaining between them. The CDR3 is made up of 15 amino acids. CDR3 residues: CASSSLTGTPYEQYF. The DNA for the CDR3 is TGTGCCAGCAGTTCGCTAACCGGGACGCCCTACGAGCAGTACTTC. The variable domain in full, with the rest retrieved from reference TRBV5-8 and TRBJ2-7, is EAGVTQSPTHLIKTRGQQATLRCSPISGHTSVYWYQQALGLGLQFLLWYDEGEERNRGNFPPRFSGRQFPNYSSELNVNALELEDSALYLCASSSLTGTPYEQYFGPGTRLTVT.

The chain is built from TRBV6-1 and TRBJ1-5; maybe TRBD1 (5 bases). The CDR3 sequence is 15 residues long. Germline values: CDR1 MNHNS, CDR2 SASEGT. V was cut by 7 bases and J by 0 bases, with 13 bases left in between. This CDR3 is CASIRESLSNQPQHF. CDR3 DNA: TGTGCCAGCATCAGGGAGTCTCTTAGCAATCAGCCCCAGCATTTT.

V is TRBV10-2 and J is TRBJ2-1; the match to TRBD2 covers 14 bases. Germline assignment: CDR1 WSHSY and CDR2 SAAADI. CDR3 length: 15 amino acids. V lost 9 bases, J lost 5 bases, and 6 bases stayed unmatched. This CDR3 is CASQTSGRVDNEQFF. CDR3 nucleotide sequence: TGCGCCAGTCAGACTAGCGGGAGGGTCGACAATGAGCAGTTCTTC.

The V gene is TRBV30, the J gene TRBJ2-7; maybe TRBD2 (6 bases). V lost 3 bases and J lost 6, with 15 bases in between. The CDR3 covers 13 residues. Germline V gives CDR1 GTSNPN, CDR2 SVGIG (reference sequence). For the CDR3, the DNA is TGTGCCTGGAGCGGTGGACTACCTTCCGAGCAGTACTTC. The encoded protein is CAWSGGLPSEQYF.

Worth noting for this clone: The sample holds other DNA sequences that translate to the same CDR3. This rearrangement joins TRBV30 to TRBJ2-6; 7 nucleotides align to TRBD2. CDR3 length equals 15 residues. V trimming: 0 bases; J trimming: 2 bases; junction bases outside the gene matches: 1. Germline lookup yields CDR1 GTSNPN and CDR2 SVGIG (reference sequence). CDR3 protein: CAWSVRGAGANVLTF. Written as DNA, the CDR3 is TGTGCCTGGAGTGTACGGGGGGCTGGGGCCAACGTCCTGACTTTC.

The J gene is TRBJ1-2, the V gene TRBV5-5; 7 bases align to TRBD1. The CDR3 runs to 15 residues. The germline V gene encodes CDR1 SGHKS and CDR2 YYEKEE (reference sequence). V lost 4 bases and J lost 0; bases outside the gene matches: 6. The CDR3 coding sequence is TGTGCCAGCAGCCTTCAGGGGGTTCCTAACTATGGCTACACCTTC. Protein sequence: CASSLQGVPNYGYTF. Drawing the rest from reference TRBV5-5 and TRBJ1-2, the complete variable domain is DAGVTQSPTHLIKTRGQQVTLRCSPISGHKSVSWYQQVLGQGPQFIFQYYEKEERGRGNFPDRFSARQFPNYSSELNVNALLLGDSALYLCASSLQGVPNYGYTFGSGTRLTVV.

V and J are TRBV2 and TRBJ2-3; no firm D call. The CDR3 spans 12 residues. V lost 7 bases, J lost 3 bases, and 8 bases lay in between. Per germline, CDR1 SNHLY and CDR2 FYNNEI. This CDR3 is CASNLRTDTQYF. The CDR3, as DNA: TGTGCCAGCAACCTTAGGACAGATACGCAGTATTTT.

This clone was observed once. This chain links TRBV5-4 with TRBJ2-3; possibly TRBD2 for D (5 bases). V lost 2 bases and J 4 bases, leaving 14 bases between the germline ends. This CDR3 has 15 residues. CDR1 and CDR2 from the germline V gene are SGHNT and YYREEE (reference sequence). The CDR3 is CASSFYRDGADTQYF. The CDR3 nucleotides are TGTGCCAGCAGCTTCTATCGGGATGGGGCAGATACGCAGTATTTT.

The V call is TRBV5-6, the J call TRBJ2-7, with D perhaps given as TRBD1 or TRBD2 (6 bases each). Germline loops: CDR1 SGHDT, CDR2 YYEEEE. The CDR3 totals 13 residues. Trimming cost V 2 bases and J 4 bases, with 10 bases left between them. CDR3 bases: TGTGCCAGCAGCTTCCAGGGGAGGTACGAGCAGTACTTC. Translated, it gives CASSFQGRYEQYF.

The chain is built from TRBV25-1 and TRBJ2-5, with a possible D match to TRBD2 (5 bases). Trimming shortened V by 1 base and J by 3 bases, and 21 bases separated the two germline ends. Germline loops: CDR1 MGHDK, CDR2 SYGVNS. This CDR3 comprises 18 residues. The CDR3 region is CASSEFSSRTQFEETQYF. For the CDR3, the DNA is TGTGCCAGCAGTGAATTCTCATCCCGGACTCAGTTCGAAGAGACCCAGTACTTC.

This clone was seen once. The CDR3 nucleotides read TGTGCCAGCAGCTTGTATTTGAGTAGCAATCAGCCCCAGCATTTT. Translated: CASSLYLSSNQPQHF. This sequence joins TRBV5-5 and TRBJ1-5; D gene uncertain. CDR3 length: 15 residues. Deletions cut 1 base from V and 0 bases from J, with 8 bases between. Germline CDR1 is SGHKS and CDR2 is YYEKEE (reference sequence).

This CDR3 is CASSRLGEGQPQHF. CDR3 bases: TGTGCCAGCAGCCGCCTGGGGGAGGGGCAGCCCCAGCATTTT. This chain uses TRBV4-2 with TRBJ1-5; perhaps TRBD1 as D (5 bases). The V end lost 4 bases, the J end lost 7 bases, and 14 bases lay between the germline ends. Germline-derived CDR1 and CDR2 are LGHNA and YNFKEQ. CDR3 length: 14 residues.

The rearrangement links TRBV6-5 to TRBJ1-2; D might be TRBD1 (5 bases). The CDR3 runs 13 residues. Germline V gene lookup returns CDR1 MNHEY and CDR2 SVGAGI. Trimming removed 10 bases at V and 8 bases at J, with 20 bases between. CDR3: CATQGEPDPGYTF. The CDR3 nucleotides read TGTGCCACCCAGGGCGAGCCGGACCCCGGCTACACCTTC.